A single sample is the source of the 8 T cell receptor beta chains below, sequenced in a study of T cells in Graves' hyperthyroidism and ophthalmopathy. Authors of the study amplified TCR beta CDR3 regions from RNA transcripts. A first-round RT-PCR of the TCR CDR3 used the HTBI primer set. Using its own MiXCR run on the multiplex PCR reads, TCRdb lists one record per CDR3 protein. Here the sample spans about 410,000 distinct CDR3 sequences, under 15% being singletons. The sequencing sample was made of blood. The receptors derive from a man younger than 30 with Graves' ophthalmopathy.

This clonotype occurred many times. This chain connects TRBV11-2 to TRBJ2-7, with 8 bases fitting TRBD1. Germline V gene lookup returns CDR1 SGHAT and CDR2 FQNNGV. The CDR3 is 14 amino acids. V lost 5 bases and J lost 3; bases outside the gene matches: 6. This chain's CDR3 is CASSTGQGLYEQYF. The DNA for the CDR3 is TGTGCCAGCAGCACCGGACAGGGTCTCTACGAGCAGTACTTC.

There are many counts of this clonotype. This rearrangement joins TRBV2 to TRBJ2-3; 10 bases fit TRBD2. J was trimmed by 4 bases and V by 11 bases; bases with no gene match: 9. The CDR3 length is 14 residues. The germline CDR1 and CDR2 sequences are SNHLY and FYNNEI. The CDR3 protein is CAGGLAEHADTQYF. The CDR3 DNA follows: TGTGCCGGCGGACTAGCGGAGCACGCAGATACGCAGTATTTT. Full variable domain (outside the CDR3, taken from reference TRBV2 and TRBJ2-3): EPEVTQTPSHQVTQMGQEVILRCVPISNHLYFYWYRQILGQKVEFLVSFYNNEISEKSEIFDDQFSVERPDGSNFTLKIRSTKLEDSAMYFCAGGLAEHADTQYFGPGTRLTVL.

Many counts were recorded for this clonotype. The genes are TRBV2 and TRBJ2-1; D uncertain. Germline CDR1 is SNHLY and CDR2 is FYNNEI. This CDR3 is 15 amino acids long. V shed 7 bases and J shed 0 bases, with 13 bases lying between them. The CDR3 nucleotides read TGTGCCAGCAACTCCGAGGTGTTCTCCTACAATGAGCAGTTCTTC. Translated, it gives CASNSEVFSYNEQFF.

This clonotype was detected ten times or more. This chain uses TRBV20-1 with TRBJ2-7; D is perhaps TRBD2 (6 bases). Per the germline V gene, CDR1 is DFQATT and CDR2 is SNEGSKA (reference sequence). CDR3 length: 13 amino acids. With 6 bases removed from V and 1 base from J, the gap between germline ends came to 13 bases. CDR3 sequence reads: CSAHRGLSYEQYF. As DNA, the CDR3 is TGCAGTGCCCATAGGGGACTTTCCTACGAGCAGTACTTC.

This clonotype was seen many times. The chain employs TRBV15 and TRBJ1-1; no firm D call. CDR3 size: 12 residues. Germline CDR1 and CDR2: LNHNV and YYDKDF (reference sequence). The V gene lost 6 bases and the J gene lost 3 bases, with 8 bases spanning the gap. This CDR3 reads CATSVGYTEAFF. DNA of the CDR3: TGTGCCACCAGTGTCGGGTACACTGAAGCTTTCTTT.

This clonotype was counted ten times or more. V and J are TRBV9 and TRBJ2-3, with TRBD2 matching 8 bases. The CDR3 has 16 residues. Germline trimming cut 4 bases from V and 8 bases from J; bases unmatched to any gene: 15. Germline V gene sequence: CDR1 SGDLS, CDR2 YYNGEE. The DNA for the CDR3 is TGTGCCAGCAGCCCAAAACTGGGACTAGGATACCTTACGCAGTATTTT. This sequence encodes CASSPKLGLGYLTQYF.

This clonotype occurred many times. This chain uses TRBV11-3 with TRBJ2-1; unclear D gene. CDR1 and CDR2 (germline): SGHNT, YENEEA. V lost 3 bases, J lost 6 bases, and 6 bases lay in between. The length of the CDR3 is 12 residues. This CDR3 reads CASSLTANEQFF. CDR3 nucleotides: TGTGCCAGCAGCTTGACGGCCAATGAGCAGTTCTTC.

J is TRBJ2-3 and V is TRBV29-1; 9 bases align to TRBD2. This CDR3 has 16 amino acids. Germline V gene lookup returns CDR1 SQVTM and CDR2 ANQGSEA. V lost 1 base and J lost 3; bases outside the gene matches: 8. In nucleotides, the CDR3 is TGCAGCGTTGAAGTCTGGCTAGCGGGGAAAACAGATACGCAGTATTTT. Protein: CSVEVWLAGKTDTQYF.